The 17 T cell receptor beta chains below were found in one sample sequenced in a study of T cells in Graves' hyperthyroidism and ophthalmopathy. Amplification of TCR beta CDR3 regions was performed using RNA transcripts as template. The HTBI primer set served for first-round RT-PCR of the TCR CDR3. TCRdb itself ran the multiplex PCR reads through MiXCR, one entry per CDR3 protein. The repertoire holds hundreds of thousands of distinct CDR3 sequences, with roughly 21% as singletons. The sequencing sample was made of blood. The receptors shown here come from a man in his forties with Graves' ophthalmopathy.

The gene calls are TRBV6-2 or TRBV6-3 and TRBJ1-1, with 7 bases lining up with TRBD1. Per the germline V gene, CDR1 is MNHEY and CDR2 is SVGEGT. The junction had 14 bases not matched to a gene; V was cut back by 6 bases and J by 10 bases. The CDR3 loop spans 14 amino acids. This chain's CDR3 is CASSSTGGGNLAFF. The CDR3 DNA sequence: TGTGCCAGCAGCTCCACGGGAGGGGGCAATTTAGCTTTCTTT.

Only one count was recorded for this clonotype. The junction departs from the called germline gene at one end, perhaps through a read error. The V call is TRBV11-1, the J call TRBJ2-3; D is uncertain. The CDR3 runs 14 residues. Germline V lookup: CDR1 SGHAT, CDR2 FQDESV (reference sequence). CDR3 loop: CASSSLHSTDTQYF. The CDR3 region has the DNA TGTGCCAGCAGCTCCCTTCATAGCACAGATACACAGTATTTT.

The sample holds a few counts of this clonotype. The chain uses TRBV6-2 or TRBV6-3 and TRBJ1-1; a weak D match, TRBD1 (6 bases). The V gene lost 4 bases and the J gene lost 4 bases, with 10 bases spanning the gap. The CDR3 is made up of 13 amino acids. Per germline, CDR1 MNHEY and CDR2 SVGEGT. The CDR3 region has the DNA TGTGCCAGCAGTTCAGGGGCTCGCACTGAAGCTTTCTTT. Translating it yields CASSSGARTEAFF.

Only a few counts were recorded for this clonotype. At one end, the junction sequence differs from germline, possibly due to a read error. The genes are TRBV5-1 and TRBJ2-5, with D perhaps matching TRBD2 (7 bases). From germline, CDR1 is SGHRS and CDR2 YFSETQ. This CDR3 contains 14 residues. CDR3 in amino acids: CASSSQGGVETQYF. The DNA for the CDR3 is TGTGCCAGCAGCTCACAGGGAGGGGTCGAGACCCAGTACTTC.

This clonotype was seen only a few times. The chain employs TRBV11-2 and TRBJ2-5; perhaps TRBD2 as D (5 bases). This CDR3 has 19 amino acids. The germline V gene encodes CDR1 SGHAT and CDR2 FQNNGV. Trimming removed 0 bases at V and 4 bases at J, with 24 bases between. The CDR3 protein is CASSLDVVIAGSRGETQYF. The CDR3 bases are TGTGCCAGCAGCTTAGATGTTGTAATAGCAGGATCACGGGGAGAGACCCAGTACTTC.

The chain couples TRBV5-1 to TRBJ2-1, with D perhaps matching TRBD1 (5 bases). V lost 0 bases and J lost 8, with 15 bases in between. The length of the CDR3 is 15 residues. CDR1 is SGHRS, CDR2 YFSETQ, per germline. The CDR3 loop reads CASSLGLRQTDEQFF. The DNA for the CDR3 is TGCGCCAGCAGCTTGGGGCTCAGACAGACCGATGAGCAGTTCTTC.

The chain recombines TRBV12-3 or TRBV12-4 with TRBJ2-3; 8 bases agree with TRBD1. The CDR3 length is 16 residues. Unmatched junction bases numbered 8, after V lost 0 bases and J lost 6 bases. The CDR3 sequence is CASSLARARQGDTQYF. The CDR3 DNA reads TGTGCCAGCAGTTTAGCTCGCGCACGACAGGGGGATACGCAGTATTTT.

This clonotype was observed a handful of times. Here the CDR3 reads CASSLDGSETQYF. The CDR3 bases are TGTGCCAGCAGTTTAGACGGTTCGGAGACCCAGTACTTC. V and J are TRBV12-3 or TRBV12-4 and TRBJ2-5, with D unresolved. V was pared by 1 base and J by 5 bases, with 8 bases between. CDR3 size: 13 residues.

This clonotype was found many times. The genes are TRBV7-2 and TRBJ2-5; the D gene is possibly TRBD1 (6 bases). Germline V gene data show CDR1 as SGHTA and CDR2 as FQGNSA. The germline V and J ends were trimmed by 1 base and 9 bases, with 27 bases remaining between them. The CDR3 length is 18 residues. The CDR3 loop reads CASSLGPRFGTQEEAQYF. The DNA for the CDR3 is TGTGCCAGCAGCTTAGGGCCTCGATTTGGGACACAGGAGGAGGCCCAGTACTTC.

The J gene is TRBJ1-5, the V gene TRBV2; D remains unclear. In germline, CDR1 is SNHLY, CDR2 FYNNEI. The CDR3 has 17 residues. Trimming left V 6 bases short and J 2 bases short, with 20 bases between. The CDR3 loop reads CASREGAGGMGNQPQHF. The DNA of the CDR3 is TGTGCCAGCAGAGAGGGAGCGGGAGGGATGGGCAATCAGCCCCAGCATTTT.

In its sample, this clonotype was seen many times. The chain couples TRBV19 to TRBJ2-2; 7 bases fit TRBD2. The V gene's germline CDR1 is LNHDA and CDR2 SQIVND (reference sequence). Trimming removed 10 bases from V and 3 bases from J; junction bases left unmatched: 20. This CDR3 has 18 residues. The CDR3 loop reads CATTTAGVDALYTGELFF. The CDR3 DNA sequence: TGTGCCACCACTACCGCGGGGGTGGACGCTCTCTACACCGGGGAGCTGTTTTTT.

This chain uses TRBV12-3 or TRBV12-4 with TRBJ2-2; D not certain. The CDR3 sequence is 13 residues long. V was cut by 2 bases and J by 3 bases, with 4 bases left in between. CDR3 DNA: TGTGCCAGCAGTTTATTGGACACCGGGGAGCTGTTTTTT. It translates to CASSLLDTGELFF.

The chain joins TRBV15 to TRBJ2-7; 8 nucleotides match TRBD1. Germline trimming cut 8 bases from V and 7 bases from J; bases unmatched to any gene: 13. CDR1 is LNHNV, CDR2 YYDKDF, per germline (reference sequence). This CDR3 spans 14 amino acids. Written as DNA, the CDR3 is TGTGCCACCGGTGGGGGGCAGGGGGCGCGGGAGCAGTACTTC. This sequence encodes CATGGGQGAREQYF.

This clonotype qualifies as medium-sized. The junction does not match germline at one end; this may be a read error. The chain uses TRBV5-1 and TRBJ2-2; D uncertain. Germline V gene lookup returns CDR1 SGHRS and CDR2 YFSETQ. This CDR3 spans 11 amino acids. This CDR3 is CASSLAGELFF. CDR3 coding DNA: TGTGCCAGCAGCTTAGCCGGGGAGCTGTTTTTT.

This sequence joins TRBV27 and TRBJ1-1; D is perhaps TRBD1 (6 bases). Germline CDR1 is MNHEY and CDR2 is SMNVEV (reference sequence). The germline V and J ends were trimmed by 5 bases and 7 bases, with 23 bases remaining between them. This CDR3 region has 16 residues. This CDR3 reads CASSTGLFSPWDEAFF. The CDR3 region has the DNA TGTGCCAGCAGTACAGGGCTGTTCTCCCCGTGGGATGAAGCTTTCTTT.

This clonotype was recorded a few times. The chain is built from TRBV20-1 and TRBJ2-1; 7 bases match TRBD2. Per the germline V gene, CDR1 is DFQATT and CDR2 is SNEGSKA (reference sequence). This CDR3 has 16 amino acids. Trimming cost V 5 bases and J 4 bases; bases outside gene matches: 14. The CDR3 coding sequence is TGCAGTGCTCGAATCGCGTCCGGCGGGGGTTACAATGAGCAGTTCTTC. Protein: CSARIASGGGYNEQFF.

The chain couples TRBV9 to TRBJ1-1, with 11 bases that match TRBD1. V was clipped by 6 bases and J by 5 bases; unmatched bases: 6. The CDR3 has 14 amino acids. Germline V gene lookup returns CDR1 SGDLS and CDR2 YYNGEE. DNA for the CDR3: TGTGCCAGCACTATCGGGGACAGGGGGACTGAAGCTTTCTTT. It codes for CASTIGDRGTEAFF. Filled out from reference TRBV9 and TRBJ1-1, the complete variable domain reads DSGVTQTPKHLITATGQRVTLRCSPRSGDLSVYWYQQSLDQGLQFLIQYYNGEERAKGNILERFSAQQFPDLHSELNLSSLELGDSALYFCASTIGDRGTEAFFGQGTRLTVV.